This section outlines one TCR beta chain sequence together with its context. Its antigen is not identified. It was with 60 Vbeta and 13 Jbeta primers that the PCR ran. Sequencing used immunoSEQ multiplex PCR; TCRdb keeps in-frame clones, though not all of them. There are about 240,000 clones in the sample; 80% to 85% occur only once, and almost 8% lies in the top ten. This record belongs to a study of cytomegalovirus exposure and HLA in healthy donors. Study observations and caveats: Reports described diagnosis of cytomegalovirus status by the classifier as highly specific and sensitive. By HLA locus, TCR association rates varied in a later analysis, with DRB1 showing the most and HLA-C the fewest. In a later analysis, parvovirus B19, influenza, CMV and Epstein-Barr virus appeared linked to several top co-occurrence clusters. The authors later linked a missense DCLRE1C variant to TCR beta V- and J-gene trimming.

The CDR3 spans 14 residues. Germline V gene lookup returns CDR1 PRHDT and CDR2 FYEKMQ (reference sequence). V gave up 4 bases and J gave up 4 bases, with 12 bases separating them. The receptor's source is a woman aged 55-69 years in good health and CMV-seropositive. Sequencing was performed on PBMCs. V and J are TRBV13 and TRBJ2-3; D may be TRBD2 (6 bases). The CDR3 spells CASSWGRMADTQYF. CDR3 nucleotide sequence: TGTGCCAGCAGCTGGGGGAGGATGGCAGATACGCAGTATTTT.